This TCR beta chain was sequenced for a study of blood T cell repertoires in COVID-19. Study overall: Spain, Italy and the United States supplied samples that represented acute and convalescent COVID-19. T cells, B-cell-depleted T cells, or PBMCs provided the cDNA or gDNA that served as material.

In the original workflow: Estimation of nucleated cell counts was performed using reference gene primer amplification. The table came from immunoSEQ multiplex PCR; TCRdb's copy has only in-frame clones and leaves some out. The DNA gave D and trimming, while V, J and clone size come from that table. The sample holds about 190,000 clones, roughly nine tenths seen once. The table lists this clone with a count of one. Germline V lookup: CDR1 ENHRY, CDR2 SYGVKD. This CDR3 region has 14 residues. Trimming at V came to 11 bases and at J to 4 bases, leaving 8 bases not matched to a gene. Sequencing was performed on peripheral blood. The receptor's source is a man aged 70-80 years with active or convalescent COVID-19. The chain combines TRBV10-3 with TRBJ1-6; 7 positions match TRBD1. CDR3 sequence: CAAKGGAYNSPLHF. CDR3 sequence (DNA): TGTGCCGCCAAAGGGGGCGCTTATAATTCACCCCTCCACTTT.